Only a few counts were recorded for the clone carrying this T cell receptor beta chain. TCRdb ran MiXCR on the RACE reads and lists one entry per CDR3 protein. Here the sample spans more than 70,000 distinct CDR3 sequences, roughly 10% being singletons. The time point was: patch test 3, about 24 weeks after DPC sensitization. Documented treatment: therapeutic diphenylcyclopropenone sensitization with weekly scalp DPC. Trimming shortened V by 5 bases and J by 6 bases, and 6 bases separated the two germline ends. This CDR3 has 11 amino acids. Germline loops: CDR1 MDHEN, CDR2 SYDVKM. This entry belongs to a study of human T cells and chemical hapten exposure. Study-level information: Alopecia areata, totalis or universalis was found in mostly female patients. Per-sample variation in TCR yield stemmed mainly from small pooled library volume differences.

This TCR was sampled from a woman aged 25 to 39 with alopecia areata. Some clones in this sample may be carry-over from other donors' samples. This sample comprised whole blood, obtained in connection with sensitization to the hapten diphenylcyclopropenone (DPC). The chain recombines TRBV28 with TRBJ2-3; D gene unclear. Written as DNA, the CDR3 is TGTGCCAGCAGTACACTGGATACGCAGTATTTT. It translates to CASSTLDTQYF.